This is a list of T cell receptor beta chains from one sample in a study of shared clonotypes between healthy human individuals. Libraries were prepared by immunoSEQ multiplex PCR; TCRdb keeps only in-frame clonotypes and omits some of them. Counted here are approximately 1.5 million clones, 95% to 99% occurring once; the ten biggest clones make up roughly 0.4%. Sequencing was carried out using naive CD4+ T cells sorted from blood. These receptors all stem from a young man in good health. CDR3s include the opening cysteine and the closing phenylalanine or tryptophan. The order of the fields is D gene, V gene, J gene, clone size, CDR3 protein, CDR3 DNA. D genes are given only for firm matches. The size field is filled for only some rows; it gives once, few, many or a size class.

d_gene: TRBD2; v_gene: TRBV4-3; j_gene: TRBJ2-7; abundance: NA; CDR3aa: CASSRSHGTSGSSAYEQYF; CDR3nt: TGCGCCAGCAGCCGATCCCACGGGACTAGCGGGAGTTCTGCCTACGAGCAGTACTTC
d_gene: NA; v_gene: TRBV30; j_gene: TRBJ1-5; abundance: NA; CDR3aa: CAWSAKRDQPQHF; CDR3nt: TGTGCCTGGAGTGCCAAAAGGGATCAGCCCCAGCATTTT
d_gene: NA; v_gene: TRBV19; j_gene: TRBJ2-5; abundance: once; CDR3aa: CASSLEQGRRETQYF; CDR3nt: TGTGCCAGTAGCCTGGAGCAGGGTCGCAGAGAGACCCAGTACTTC
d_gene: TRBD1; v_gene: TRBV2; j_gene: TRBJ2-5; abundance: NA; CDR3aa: CASGDRSETQYF; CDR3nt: TGTGCCAGCGGGGACAGATCGGAGACCCAGTACTTC
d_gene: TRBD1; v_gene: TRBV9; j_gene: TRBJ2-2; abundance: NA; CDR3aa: CASSAIPLTGANTGELFF; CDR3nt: TGTGCCAGCAGCGCAATCCCGTTGACAGGGGCGAACACCGGGGAGCTGTTTTTT
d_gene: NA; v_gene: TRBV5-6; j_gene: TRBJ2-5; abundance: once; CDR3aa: CASSGTFRGTETQYF; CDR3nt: TGTGCCAGCAGCGGAACTTTTAGGGGGACAGAGACCCAGTACTTC
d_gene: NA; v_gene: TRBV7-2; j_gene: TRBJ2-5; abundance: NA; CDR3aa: CASSLARTGTQYF; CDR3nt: TGTGCCAGCAGCTTAGCCCGGACCGGGACCCAGTACTTC
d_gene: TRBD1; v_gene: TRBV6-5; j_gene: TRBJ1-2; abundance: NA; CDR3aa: CASRRDRGYGYTF; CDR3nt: TGTGCCAGCAGGAGGGACAGGGGGTATGGCTACACCTTC
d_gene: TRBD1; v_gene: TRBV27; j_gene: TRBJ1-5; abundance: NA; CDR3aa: CASSLSLGQGNQPQHF; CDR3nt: TGTGCCAGCAGTTTATCCCTAGGACAGGGGAATCAGCCCCAGCATTTT
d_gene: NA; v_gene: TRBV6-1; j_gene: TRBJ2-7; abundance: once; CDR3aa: CASSTTHEQYF; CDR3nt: TGTGCCAGCAGTACTACTCACGAGCAGTACTTC
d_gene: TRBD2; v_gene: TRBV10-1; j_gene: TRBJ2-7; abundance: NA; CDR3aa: CASSPIASGRDEQYF; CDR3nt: TGCGCCAGCAGTCCGATCGCTAGCGGGAGAGACGAGCAGTACTTC